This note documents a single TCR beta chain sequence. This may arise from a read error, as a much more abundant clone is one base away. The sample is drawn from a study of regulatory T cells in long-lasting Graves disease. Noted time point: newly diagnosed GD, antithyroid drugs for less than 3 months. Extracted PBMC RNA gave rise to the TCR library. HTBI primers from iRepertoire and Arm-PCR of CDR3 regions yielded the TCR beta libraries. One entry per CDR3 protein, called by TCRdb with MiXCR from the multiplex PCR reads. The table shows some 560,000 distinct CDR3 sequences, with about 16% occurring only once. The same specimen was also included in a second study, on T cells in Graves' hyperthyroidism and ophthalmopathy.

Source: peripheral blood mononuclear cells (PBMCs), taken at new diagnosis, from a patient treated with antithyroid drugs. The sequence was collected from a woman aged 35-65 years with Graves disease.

CDR3 nucleotides: TGTGCCCGGAGTGACTGGGGGACCTACGAGCAGTACTTC. Protein: CARSDWGTYEQYF. V usage is TRBV30 and J usage is TRBJ2-7; possibly TRBD1 or TRBD2 for D (5 bases each). This CDR3 is 13 amino acids long. Germline CDR1 GTSNPN, CDR2 SVGIG (reference sequence).